A selection of T cell receptor beta chains follows, all from one sample in a study of blood T cell repertoires in COVID-19. Profiled with immunoSEQ multiplex PCR; TCRdb holds only in-frame clones, not every one. The sample includes 150,000 to 190,000 clones, 85% of them seen just once. Source material: peripheral blood. The source of these receptors is a woman between 55 and 75 years old with COVID-19, enrolled during active disease. Each CDR3 is given with its conserved first and last residue. The order of the fields is V gene, CDR3 length, clone size, J gene, D gene, CDR3 DNA, CDR3 protein. D genes are given only for firm matches. Only some rows state a clone size, as once, few, many or a class for expanded clones.

TRBV19	12	NA	TRBJ2-3	NA	TGTGCCAGTAGTACGAGGGCAGATACGCAGTATTTT	CASSTRADTQYF
TRBV2	15	NA	TRBJ2-5	TRBD2	TGTGCCAGCAGCCGACTAGCGGGAAATGTAGAGACCCAGTACTTC	CASSRLAGNVETQYF
TRBV10-3	14	once	TRBJ1-5	TRBD1	TGTGCCATCAGTGTTCTTTCAGGGGGCAAGGGCCAGCATTTT	CAISVLSGGKGQHF
TRBV7-3	13	NA	TRBJ1-3	NA	TGTGCCAGCAGCTCAGGGACTGGAAACACCATATATTTT	CASSSGTGNTIYF
TRBV14	15	NA	TRBJ2-2	TRBD2	TGTGCCAGCAGCCCTTTAGCGGGAAACACCGGGGAGCTGTTTTTT	CASSPLAGNTGELFF
TRBV27	15	NA	TRBJ1-3	NA	TGTGCCAGCAGTTTAACAGGCGCCTCTGGAAACACCATATATTTT	CASSLTGASGNTIYF
TRBV30	14	NA	TRBJ1-1	NA	TGTGCCTGGACCTCGAACCCAGGGAACACTGAAGCTTTCTTT	CAWTSNPGNTEAFF
TRBV10-3	14	NA	TRBJ1-2	NA	TGTGCCATCAGTGGGACTGAGGGGAGGTATGGCTACACCTTC	CAISGTEGRYGYTF
TRBV7-3	14	NA	TRBJ2-1	TRBD2	TGTGCCAGCAGCCCGGGGGGCTCCTACAATGAGCAGTTCTTC	CASSPGGSYNEQFF
TRBV6-5	13	NA	TRBJ1-2	TRBD1	TGTGCCATTTGGACAGGGGCGTCTGGTGGCTACACCTTC	CAIWTGASGGYTF
TRBV9	15	NA	TRBJ1-2	NA	TGTGCCAGCAGCAACGTGGTGGGACATAGGGTCGGCTACACCTTC	CASSNVVGHRVGYTF
TRBV10-3	14	once	TRBJ1-3	NA	TGTGCCATCAGTGAGTCGGGGGCAGGAAACACCATATATTTT	CAISESGAGNTIYF
TRBV7-8	17	NA	TRBJ2-1	TRBD2	TGTGCCAGCAGCAACCGAGGACTAGCGGGTACACACAATGAGCAGTTCTTC	CASSNRGLAGTHNEQFF
TRBV24-1	14	NA	TRBJ1-2	NA	TGTGCCACCAGTGACCCCAGATGGAACTATGGCTACACCTTC	CATSDPRWNYGYTF
TRBV27	14	few	TRBJ2-5	NA	TGTGCCAGCAGCTCCTCGAGGTACCAAGAGACCCAGTACTTC	CASSSSRYQETQYF
TRBV19	12	NA	TRBJ1-1	TRBD1	TGTGCCAGTAGGGACAGGGGGCTTGAAGCTTTCTTT	CASRDRGLEAFF
TRBV29-1	12	NA	TRBJ2-3	TRBD2	TGCAGCGTTGAGCGGGGGGCGGATACGCAGTATTTT	CSVERGADTQYF
TRBV6-5	15	NA	TRBJ2-1	TRBD2	TGTGCCAGCAAGGGGACTAGCGGGGGGGCAGGTGAGCAGTTCTTC	CASKGTSGGAGEQFF
TRBV4-2	19	once	TRBJ2-5	TRBD2	TGTGCCAGCAGCCAAATTTTTGGTCCTAGCGGGGGGGGGCAAGAGACCCAGTACTTC	CASSQIFGPSGGGQETQYF
TRBV5-4	13	NA	TRBJ1-5	TRBD1	TGTGCCAGCAGTATGGACAGGGGACAGCCCCAGCATTTT	CASSMDRGQPQHF
TRBV27	13	NA	TRBJ1-2	NA	TGTGCCAGCAGCCTAGACGGGTTAGGTGGCTACACCTTC	CASSLDGLGGYTF
TRBV7-3	12	few	TRBJ1-2	NA	TGTGCCAGCAGCTTAACAGGTAGCGGCTACACCTTC	CASSLTGSGYTF
TRBV2	14	few	TRBJ1-6	NA	TGTGCCAGCACCCCCCAGGGTTATAATTCACCCCTCCACTTT	CASTPQGYNSPLHF
TRBV7-3	15	NA	TRBJ2-5	TRBD2	TGTGCCAGCAGCCCCTTAGCGGGGATCCAAGAGACCCAGTACTTC	CASSPLAGIQETQYF
TRBV7-2	16	NA	TRBJ2-5	NA	TGTGCCAGCAGCTTAGGAAGGGGGTCCTATCGGGAGACCCAGTACTTC	CASSLGRGSYRETQYF
TRBV19	12	NA	TRBJ1-2	NA	TGTGCCAGTAGTATAGTAGGGGAAGGCTACACCTTC	CASSIVGEGYTF
TRBV5-5	16	NA	TRBJ2-1	TRBD1	TGTGCCAGCAGCACCTTGGACAGGGGTAGGGTGGGTGAGCAGTTCTTC	CASSTLDRGRVGEQFF
TRBV7-6	16	NA	TRBJ2-5	TRBD2	TGTGCCAGCAGCTTAGGAGGGACTAGCGGGCTCGAGACCCAGTACTTC	CASSLGGTSGLETQYF
TRBV5-1	14	NA	TRBJ1-5	NA	TGCGCCAGCAGCACCGACAGTCGCGATCAGCCCCAGCATTTT	CASSTDSRDQPQHF
TRBV6-5	11	NA	TRBJ2-3	NA	TGTGCCACCCAAACCGGTTTAACGCAGTATTTT	CATQTGLTQYF
TRBV10-3	16	NA	TRBJ1-2	TRBD1	TGTGCCATCAGTGCGAGAGGGACAGGGGATAACTATGGCTACACCTTC	CAISARGTGDNYGYTF
TRBV28	14	once	TRBJ2-1	NA	TGTGCCAGCAGTTTAGAGATCGTCTTGAATGAGCAGTTCTTC	CASSLEIVLNEQFF
TRBV6-5	11	NA	TRBJ1-2	NA	TGTGCCAGCAGTAACACAAATGGCTACACCTTC	CASSNTNGYTF
TRBV6-5	14	NA	TRBJ2-3	TRBD1	TGTGCCAGCAGTTACGCCTCCCAGGGGGCTACGCAGTATTTT	CASSYASQGATQYF
TRBV5-1	16	NA	TRBJ2-5	TRBD1	TGCGCCAGCAACGAGGGGGACAGGGGGCTTCGAGAGACCCAGTACTTC	CASNEGDRGLRETQYF
TRBV6-5	15	NA	TRBJ2-3	NA	TGTGCCAGCAGAGTGTTTGACAGCCCCACAGATACGCAGTATTTT	CASRVFDSPTDTQYF
TRBV7-8	17	NA	TRBJ1-2	NA	TGTGCCAGCAGCCCCCGGAGCGGTTCGGGGGGTTCCTATGGCTACACCTTC	CASSPRSGSGGSYGYTF
TRBV12-3/TRBV12-4	13	NA	TRBJ1-2	TRBD1	TGTGCCAGCAGGAGGGACAGGACCTATGGCTACACCTTC	CASRRDRTYGYTF
TRBV27	15	NA	TRBJ1-2	NA	TGTGCCAGCAGTTTATTCCCCGGCAGGGGCGATGGCTACACCTTC	CASSLFPGRGDGYTF
TRBV4-1	16	NA	TRBJ1-2	NA	TGCGCCAGCAGCCAAGAAGGAAGGGGCGTCCGCTATGGCTACACCTTC	CASSQEGRGVRYGYTF
TRBV3-1/TRBV3-2	19	NA	TRBJ2-2	TRBD2	TGTGCCAGCAGTCCCACTATTCTAGCGGGGGGGCTGAACACCGGGGAGCTGTTTTTT	CASSPTILAGGLNTGELFF
TRBV11-2	14	NA	TRBJ2-3	NA	TGTGCCAGCAGCTTGGGGGGTGGCACAGATACGCAGTATTTT	CASSLGGGTDTQYF